Here is one TCR beta chain with its context. Study processing details: How many nucleated cells were present was estimated from reference gene primer amplification. Here immunoSEQ multiplex PCR was the method, and the copy in TCRdb shows in-frame clones only, minus some. V, J and clone size are taken as reported in that table, and D and trimming were inferred from the DNA itself. Of approximately 220,000 clones listed, 86% are singletons. The data belong to a study of blood T cell repertoires in COVID-19. About the study: Whether acute or convalescent, the COVID-19 samples came from the United States, Italy and Spain. PBMCs, B-cell-depleted T cells, or T cells were the source of the cDNA or gDNA that made up the material.

V gave up 4 bases and J gave up 5 bases, with 9 bases separating them. This CDR3 contains 12 residues. Germline V lookup: CDR1 SGHDN, CDR2 FVKESK. The receptor comes from a woman aged 50 to 60 with acute or convalescent COVID-19. What was sequenced was peripheral blood. This sequence joins TRBV14 and TRBJ2-7; D perhaps matches TRBD1 (6 bases). CDR3 sequence (DNA): TGTGCCAGCAGCCCACAGGGACACGAGCAGTACTTC. It codes for CASSPQGHEQYF.